A selection of T cell receptor beta chains follows, all from one sample in a study of cytomegalovirus exposure and HLA in healthy donors. Sequencing used immunoSEQ multiplex PCR; TCRdb keeps in-frame clones, though not all of them. The data hold 110,000 to 150,000 clones, with around 10% observed a single time. The source material was PBMCs. These receptors originate from a man between 45 and 60 years old in good health and CMV-seronegative. CDR3s include the opening cysteine and the closing phenylalanine or tryptophan. Each record gives: CDR3 protein, CDR3 DNA, clone size, V gene, J gene, D gene. D genes are given only for firm matches. Size values are once, few and many counts, or a class for expanded clones, and some rows have none.

CDR3aa: CASSPRFRDTQYF
CDR3nt: TGTGCCAGCAGCCCGCGATTTAGAGATACGCAGTATTTT
abundance: few
v_gene: TRBV7-2
j_gene: TRBJ2-3
d_gene: NA

CDR3aa: CASSLSLGTGSFEQYF
CDR3nt: TGCGCCAGCAGCTTGAGCCTCGGGACAGGGTCTTTTGAGCAGTACTTC
abundance: NA
v_gene: TRBV5-1
j_gene: TRBJ2-7
d_gene: TRBD1

CDR3aa: CASSNRGYYGYTF
CDR3nt: TGTGCCAGCAGCAACAGGGGGTACTATGGCTACACCTTC
abundance: few
v_gene: TRBV27
j_gene: TRBJ1-2
d_gene: TRBD1

CDR3aa: CASTFPGWSGYTF
CDR3nt: TGTGCCAGCACCTTCCCAGGGTGGAGTGGCTACACCTTC
abundance: few
v_gene: TRBV5-6
j_gene: TRBJ1-2
d_gene: NA

CDR3aa: CASSLPQGGTGREAFF
CDR3nt: TGTGCCAGCAGCTTACCACAAGGGGGGACAGGACGGGAAGCTTTCTTT
abundance: NA
v_gene: TRBV11-2
j_gene: TRBJ1-1
d_gene: TRBD1

CDR3aa: CASSGQNRGNQPQHF
CDR3nt: TGTGCCAGCAGTGGACAAAACAGGGGAAATCAGCCCCAGCATTTT
abundance: NA
v_gene: TRBV6-1
j_gene: TRBJ1-5
d_gene: TRBD1

CDR3aa: CASSEGTGRLSSYNEQFF
CDR3nt: TGTGCCAGCAGTGAAGGGACAGGGCGACTCAGCTCCTACAATGAGCAGTTCTTC
abundance: NA
v_gene: TRBV25-1
j_gene: TRBJ2-1
d_gene: TRBD1

CDR3aa: CASSLQKRDTIYF
CDR3nt: TGTGCCAGCAGTTTACAGAAGAGGGACACCATATATTTT
abundance: NA
v_gene: TRBV28
j_gene: TRBJ1-3
d_gene: NA

CDR3aa: CSVDRGGSTEAFF
CDR3nt: TGCAGCGTTGATCGGGGAGGGAGCACTGAAGCTTTCTTT
abundance: NA
v_gene: TRBV29-1
j_gene: TRBJ1-1
d_gene: NA

CDR3aa: CASSQAGTGRDTEAFF
CDR3nt: TGTGCCAGCAGCCAAGCCGGGACAGGGAGGGACACTGAAGCTTTCTTT
abundance: few
v_gene: TRBV14
j_gene: TRBJ1-1
d_gene: TRBD1

CDR3aa: CARIQGKLFF
CDR3nt: TGTGCCCGGATCCAGGGGAAACTGTTTTTT
abundance: few
v_gene: TRBV30
j_gene: TRBJ1-4
d_gene: NA

CDR3aa: CASRQGRAEETQYF
CDR3nt: TGTGCCAGCAGACAGGGGCGGGCTGAAGAGACCCAGTACTTC
abundance: NA
v_gene: TRBV2
j_gene: TRBJ2-5
d_gene: TRBD1

CDR3aa: CASSRGESSYNEQFF
CDR3nt: TGTGCCAGCAGCCGGGGAGAGAGCTCCTACAATGAGCAGTTCTTC
abundance: NA
v_gene: TRBV5-8
j_gene: TRBJ2-1
d_gene: NA

CDR3aa: CASSPQVLQTQYF
CDR3nt: TGTGCCAGCTCACCTCAGGTACTTCAGACCCAGTACTTC
abundance: NA
v_gene: TRBV18
j_gene: TRBJ2-5
d_gene: NA

CDR3aa: CATSPRRRGVVHYEQYF
CDR3nt: TGTGCCACCAGCCCCCGTCGCAGGGGGGTGGTTCACTACGAGCAGTACTTC
abundance: NA
v_gene: TRBV15
j_gene: TRBJ2-7
d_gene: NA

CDR3aa: CASSLEVGLSNQPQHF
CDR3nt: TGTGCCAGCAGCTTAGAGGTAGGACTGAGCAATCAGCCCCAGCATTTT
abundance: NA
v_gene: TRBV7-2
j_gene: TRBJ1-5
d_gene: NA

CDR3aa: CASRQALDTDTQYF
CDR3nt: TGTGCCAGCAGACAGGCGCTAGACACAGATACGCAGTATTTT
abundance: few
v_gene: TRBV25-1
j_gene: TRBJ2-3
d_gene: NA

CDR3aa: CASSLQGRAYEQYF
CDR3nt: TGTGCCAGCAGCTTACAGGGTAGGGCCTACGAGCAGTACTTC
abundance: NA
v_gene: TRBV11-2
j_gene: TRBJ2-7
d_gene: NA

CDR3aa: CASSQVRASGAYEQYF
CDR3nt: TGCGCCAGCAGCCAAGTCCGGGCCTCGGGGGCCTACGAGCAGTACTTC
abundance: few
v_gene: TRBV4-1
j_gene: TRBJ2-7
d_gene: NA

CDR3aa: CASSRVANYEQYF
CDR3nt: TGCGCCAGCAGCCGGGTGGCCAACTACGAGCAGTACTTC
abundance: few
v_gene: TRBV5-1
j_gene: TRBJ2-7
d_gene: NA

CDR3aa: CASRNGGARNEQFF
CDR3nt: TGTGCCAGTAGGAACGGGGGGGCCAGGAATGAGCAGTTCTTC
abundance: few
v_gene: TRBV19
j_gene: TRBJ2-1
d_gene: TRBD2

CDR3aa: CAYQTGYEQYF
CDR3nt: TGTGCCTACCAGACAGGCTACGAGCAGTACTTC
abundance: NA
v_gene: TRBV30
j_gene: TRBJ2-7
d_gene: NA

CDR3aa: CASSRQGTGYSGNTIYF
CDR3nt: TGCGCCAGCAGCCGCCAAGGGACAGGCTACTCTGGAAACACCATATATTTT
abundance: few
v_gene: TRBV5-1
j_gene: TRBJ1-3
d_gene: TRBD1

CDR3aa: CASSSRGSGEKLFF
CDR3nt: TGTGCCAGCAGCTCACGCGGTAGCGGTGAAAAACTGTTTTTT
abundance: few
v_gene: TRBV4-2
j_gene: TRBJ1-4
d_gene: NA

CDR3aa: CASSRQENYGYTF
CDR3nt: TGTGCCAGCAGCCGACAGGAGAACTATGGCTACACCTTC
abundance: NA
v_gene: TRBV14
j_gene: TRBJ1-2
d_gene: NA

CDR3aa: CASSSVAGDTQYF
CDR3nt: TGTGCCAGCAGTTCCGTGGCGGGAGATACGCAGTATTTT
abundance: NA
v_gene: TRBV6-5
j_gene: TRBJ2-3
d_gene: NA

CDR3aa: CASSPDRGRVETQYF
CDR3nt: TGTGCCAGCAGCCCAGACAGGGGGCGGGTTGAGACCCAGTACTTC
abundance: few
v_gene: TRBV9
j_gene: TRBJ2-5
d_gene: TRBD1

CDR3aa: CASSLAGGQETQYF
CDR3nt: TGTGCCAGCAGCTTAGCGGGGGGGCAAGAGACCCAGTACTTC
abundance: NA
v_gene: TRBV5-4
j_gene: TRBJ2-5
d_gene: TRBD2

CDR3aa: CASSQKIWTSGSGDTQYF
CDR3nt: TGTGCCAGCAGCCAAAAAATCTGGACTAGCGGGAGTGGAGATACGCAGTATTTT
abundance: few
v_gene: TRBV4-2
j_gene: TRBJ2-3
d_gene: TRBD2

CDR3aa: CASSPRAGQDYGYTF
CDR3nt: TGTGCCAGCAGCCCCAGGGCTGGGCAGGACTATGGCTACACCTTC
abundance: few
v_gene: TRBV11-2
j_gene: TRBJ1-2
d_gene: NA

CDR3aa: CSVAEGSWTGELFF
CDR3nt: TGCAGCGTGGCGGAAGGGAGTTGGACCGGGGAGCTGTTTTTT
abundance: few
v_gene: TRBV29-1
j_gene: TRBJ2-2
d_gene: NA

CDR3aa: CASSQASGTEAFF
CDR3nt: TGTGCCAGCAGTCAAGCCTCGGGGACTGAAGCTTTCTTT
abundance: NA
v_gene: TRBV7-3
j_gene: TRBJ1-1
d_gene: NA

CDR3aa: CASSLGSTEAFF
CDR3nt: TGTGCCAGCAGCCTAGGGAGCACTGAAGCTTTCTTT
abundance: NA
v_gene: TRBV7-9
j_gene: TRBJ1-1
d_gene: NA

CDR3aa: CASRLRGANVLTF
CDR3nt: TGTGCCAGCAGGCTCCGGGGGGCCAACGTCCTGACTTTC
abundance: NA
v_gene: TRBV6-5
j_gene: TRBJ2-6
d_gene: NA

CDR3aa: CASSLPLAGGPLDEQFF
CDR3nt: TGCGCCAGCAGCTTACCACTAGCGGGGGGGCCCTTGGATGAGCAGTTCTTC
abundance: NA
v_gene: TRBV5-1
j_gene: TRBJ2-1
d_gene: TRBD2

CDR3aa: CASKIRGGYNEQFF
CDR3nt: TGCGCCAGCAAAATACGGGGGGGCTACAATGAGCAGTTCTTC
abundance: NA
v_gene: TRBV10-2
j_gene: TRBJ2-1
d_gene: TRBD2

CDR3aa: CASSLGYGGQGGGELFF
CDR3nt: TGTGCCAGCAGCTTAGGTTACGGAGGACAGGGGGGCGGGGAGCTGTTTTTT
abundance: few
v_gene: TRBV5-4
j_gene: TRBJ2-2
d_gene: TRBD1

CDR3aa: CASSAGLTNEKLFF
CDR3nt: TGTGCCAGCAGCGCAGGGCTAACTAATGAAAAACTGTTTTTT
abundance: few
v_gene: TRBV9
j_gene: TRBJ1-4
d_gene: NA

CDR3aa: CASSLALQGAYGYTF
CDR3nt: TGCGCCAGCAGCTTGGCCCTACAGGGGGCCTATGGCTACACCTTC
abundance: few
v_gene: TRBV5-1
j_gene: TRBJ1-2
d_gene: TRBD1

CDR3aa: CASSLGLGDTDTQYF
CDR3nt: TGTGCCAGCAGCCTCGGACTCGGGGACACAGATACGCAGTATTTT
abundance: few
v_gene: TRBV13
j_gene: TRBJ2-3
d_gene: NA

CDR3aa: CASSPTGDGYTF
CDR3nt: TGCGCCAGCAGCCCGACAGGAGATGGCTACACCTTC
abundance: few
v_gene: TRBV5-1
j_gene: TRBJ1-2
d_gene: NA

CDR3aa: CSGHRGRPDTQYF
CDR3nt: TGCAGCGGACACAGGGGGCGCCCAGATACGCAGTATTTT
abundance: NA
v_gene: TRBV29-1
j_gene: TRBJ2-3
d_gene: TRBD1

CDR3aa: CASAQSGGGPIFEQFF
CDR3nt: TGTGCCAGCGCCCAGAGTGGCGGGGGTCCTATCTTTGAGCAGTTCTTC
abundance: NA
v_gene: TRBV19
j_gene: TRBJ2-1
d_gene: TRBD2

CDR3aa: CAWSFQGAGQYF
CDR3nt: TGTGCCTGGAGTTTTCAGGGGGCAGGGCAGTACTTC
abundance: few
v_gene: TRBV30
j_gene: TRBJ2-7
d_gene: TRBD1

CDR3aa: CASSLMGRENSPLHF
CDR3nt: TGTGCCAGCAGCTTAATGGGCAGGGAAAATTCACCCCTCCACTTT
abundance: NA
v_gene: TRBV7-3
j_gene: TRBJ1-6
d_gene: NA